This T cell receptor (beta chain) emerged from a study of CD8+ T cells in alopecia areata. The CDR3 consists of 11 residues. V lost 6 bases and J 1 base, leaving 6 bases between the germline ends. Germline V gene data show CDR1 as DFQATT and CDR2 as SNEGSKA (reference sequence). Following RNA extraction, reverse transcription yielded cDNA that acted as the sequencing template. This table comes from immunoSEQ multiplex PCR, and its TCRdb copy is limited to in-frame clones, with some not included. The table has 9,500 to 15,000 clones, 60% seen once. Peripheral blood and lesional scalp punch biopsies were taken from alopecia areata patients.

The specimen was skin. This sequence originates from a human donor with alopecia areata. This chain joins TRBV20-1 and TRBJ1-1; the D is unclear. Here the CDR3 DNA reads TGCAGTGCCGGGCCGAACACTGAAGCTTTCTTT. The encoded protein is CSAGPNTEAFF.